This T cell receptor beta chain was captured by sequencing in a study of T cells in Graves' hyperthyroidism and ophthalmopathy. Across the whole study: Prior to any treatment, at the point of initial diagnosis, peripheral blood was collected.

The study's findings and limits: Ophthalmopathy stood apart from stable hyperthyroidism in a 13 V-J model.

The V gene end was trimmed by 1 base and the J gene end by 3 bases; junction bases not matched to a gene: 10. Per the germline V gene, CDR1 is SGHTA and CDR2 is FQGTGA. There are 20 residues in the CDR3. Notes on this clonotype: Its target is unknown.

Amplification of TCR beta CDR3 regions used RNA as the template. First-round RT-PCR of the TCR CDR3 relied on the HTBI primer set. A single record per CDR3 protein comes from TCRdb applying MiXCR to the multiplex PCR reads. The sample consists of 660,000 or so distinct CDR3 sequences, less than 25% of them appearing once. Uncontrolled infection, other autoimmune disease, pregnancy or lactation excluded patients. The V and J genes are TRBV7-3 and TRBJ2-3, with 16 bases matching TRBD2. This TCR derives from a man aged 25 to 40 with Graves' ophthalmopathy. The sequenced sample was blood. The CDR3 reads CASSLKPRGLAGGGTDTQYF. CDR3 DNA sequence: TGTGCCAGCAGCTTAAAACCTAGGGGACTAGCGGGAGGGGGGACAGATACGCAGTATTTT.